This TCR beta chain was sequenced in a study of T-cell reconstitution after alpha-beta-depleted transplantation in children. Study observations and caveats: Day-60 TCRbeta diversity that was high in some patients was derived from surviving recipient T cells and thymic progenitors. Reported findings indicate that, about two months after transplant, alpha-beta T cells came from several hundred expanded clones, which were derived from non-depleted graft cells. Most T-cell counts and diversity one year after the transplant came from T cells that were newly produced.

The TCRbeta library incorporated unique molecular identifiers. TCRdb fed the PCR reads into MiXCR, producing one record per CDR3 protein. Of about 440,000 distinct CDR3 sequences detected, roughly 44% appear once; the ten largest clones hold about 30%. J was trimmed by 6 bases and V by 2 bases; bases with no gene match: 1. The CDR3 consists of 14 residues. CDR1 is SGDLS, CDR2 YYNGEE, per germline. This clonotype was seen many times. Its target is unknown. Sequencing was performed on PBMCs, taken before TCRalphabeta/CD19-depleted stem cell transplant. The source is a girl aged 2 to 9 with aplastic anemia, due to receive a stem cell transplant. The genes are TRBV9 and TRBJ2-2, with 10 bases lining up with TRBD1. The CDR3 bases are TGTGCCAGCAGCGTCGGACAGGGGGCCGGGGAGCTGTTTTTT. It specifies CASSVGQGAGELFF.